One and the same sample provided the 26 T cell receptor beta chains below, sequenced in a study of patients and donors after allogeneic stem cell transplantation. One entry per CDR3 protein results from TCRdb running MiXCR on the RT-PCR reads. The sample includes some 880,000 distinct CDR3 sequences, around 17% of them seen just once. Sequences were obtained from blood, either unsorted or a sorted T cell fraction (not recorded which). The receptors stem from a human donor who was either an allogeneic HSCT recipient or a stem cell or donor lymphocyte infusion donor (not recorded which). It is not recorded whose cells these are; they may come from a transplant donor.

The chain couples TRBV15 to TRBJ1-4; unclear D gene. The V gene's germline CDR1 is LNHNV and CDR2 YYDKDF (reference sequence). The CDR3 spans 16 residues. Trimming took off 0 bases at V and 6 bases at J, with 14 bases between the two ends. The CDR3 nucleotides are TGTGCCACCAGCAGAGATGAGAAAGGGTTTGATGAAAAACTGTTTTTT. This codes for CATSRDEKGFDEKLFF.

This clonotype was detected a few times. This chain joins TRBV27 and TRBJ2-3; possibly TRBD1 for D (6 bases). Germline loops: CDR1 MNHEY, CDR2 SMNVEV (reference sequence). With 8 bases removed from V and 5 bases from J, the gap between germline ends came to 20 bases. CDR3 length: 15 residues. CDR3 DNA: TGTGCCAGCCGTTGGGCAGGGGAGCCCCAAGATACGCAGTATTTT. As protein: CASRWAGEPQDTQYF.

The V gene is TRBV25-1, the J gene TRBJ2-2; TRBD1 might be the D (6 bases). Germline V gene lookup returns CDR1 MGHDK and CDR2 SYGVNS. The CDR3 is made up of 12 amino acids. V lost 11 bases to trimming and J lost 5 bases, with 12 bases between them. The CDR3 region has the DNA TGTGCCGCCGGGACAACTACCGGGGAGCTGTTTTTT. Amino acid sequence: CAAGTTTGELFF.

In its sample, this clonotype was seen many times. V gene TRBV7-2 combines with J gene TRBJ1-2; D gene ambiguous. V was shortened by 2 bases and J by 4 bases, with 11 bases between the two germline ends. The CDR3 spans 14 residues. Germline V gives CDR1 SGHTA, CDR2 FQGNSA. In nucleotides, the CDR3 is TGTGCCAGCAGCTTAAAGGTGGACCGCTATGGCTACACCTTC. Translation gives CASSLKVDRYGYTF.

The chain joins TRBV5-1 to TRBJ2-2; TRBD1 or TRBD2 may be the D gene (6 bases each). V gave up 6 bases and J gave up 5 bases, with 20 bases separating them. The CDR3 sequence is 16 residues long. Germline CDR1 and CDR2: SGHRS and YFSETQ. The CDR3 sequence is CASTPGVRGRTGELFF. In DNA form, the CDR3 reads TGCGCCAGCACCCCAGGGGTCCGGGGGCGAACCGGGGAGCTGTTTTTT. The entire variable domain, with the rest obtained from reference TRBV5-1 and TRBJ2-2, is as follows: KAGVTQTPRYLIKTRGQQVTLSCSPISGHRSVSWYQQTPGQGLQFLFEYFSETQRNKGNFPGRFSGRQFSNSRSEMNVSTLELGDSALYLCASTPGVRGRTGELFFGEGSRLTVL.

This clonotype came up a few times. This rearrangement joins TRBV12-3 or TRBV12-4 to TRBJ1-1, with D hard to call. The length of the CDR3 is 12 residues. V was trimmed by 5 bases and J by 4 bases, leaving 8 bases between them. The CDR3 DNA follows: TGTGCCAGCAGTCGGATTGGCACTGAAGCTTTCTTT. It specifies CASSRIGTEAFF.

This clonotype was found a few times. The chain links TRBV7-2 to TRBJ1-1, with no clear D. The V and J ends lost 4 bases and 0 bases respectively, with 15 bases between them. CDR1 is SGHTA and CDR2 is FQGNSA in the germline V gene. This CDR3 spans 16 amino acids. The CDR3 DNA reads as TGTGCCAGCAGCTCCAACAGTTTTCGCATGAACACTGAAGCTTTCTTT. Its translation is CASSSNSFRMNTEAFF.

The V and J genes are TRBV4-1 and TRBJ1-6; unclear D gene. Germline V gives CDR1 MGHRA, CDR2 YSYEKL. V shed 0 bases and J shed 5 bases, with 5 bases lying between them. The CDR3 runs 14 residues. CDR3 sequence reads: CASSQDENNSPLHF. In nucleotides, the CDR3 is TGCGCCAGCAGCCAAGATGAAAATAATTCACCCCTCCACTTT.

The chain is built from TRBV5-1 and TRBJ2-5; D call uncertain. The CDR3 is 12 amino acids. Germline-derived CDR1 and CDR2 are SGHRS and YFSETQ. Trimming left V 5 bases short and J 4 bases short, with 9 bases between. Here the CDR3 DNA reads TGCGCCAGCAGGCCTAGTGGAGAGACCCAGTACTTC. Protein sequence: CASRPSGETQYF.

The V gene is TRBV20-1, the J gene TRBJ1-3; 7 bases are shared with TRBD1. This CDR3 is 15 amino acids long. Germline V lookup: CDR1 DFQATT, CDR2 SNEGSKA (reference sequence). The ends lost 3 bases at V and 1 base at J; junction bases unmatched: 6. Here the CDR3 reads CSARRGRASGNTIYF. In DNA form, the CDR3 reads TGCAGTGCTAGGAGGGGGCGCGCGTCTGGAAACACCATATATTTT.

This clonotype was detected only a few times. V usage is TRBV24-1 and J usage is TRBJ2-1; the match to TRBD1 covers 8 bases. This CDR3 is 16 amino acids long. Germline lookup yields CDR1 KGHDR and CDR2 SFDVKD. V shed 5 bases and J 7 bases; nucleotides not matched to a gene: 12. Here the CDR3 DNA reads TGTGCCACCAGTGCCGTTGACAGGGGTGTTCGGAATGAGCAGTTCTTC. This sequence encodes CATSAVDRGVRNEQFF.

This chain uses TRBV7-8 with TRBJ2-5, with D perhaps matching TRBD2 (7 bases). The CDR3 contains 15 residues. Germline V lookup: CDR1 SGHVS, CDR2 FQNEAQ. Trimming took off 0 bases at V and 1 base at J, with 9 bases between the two ends. The CDR3 coding sequence is TGTGCCAGCAGCTTAGCGGGGGGGGCCCAAGAGACCCAGTACTTC. The encoded protein is CASSLAGGAQETQYF.

The rearrangement links TRBV7-9 to TRBJ2-4, with D possibly matching TRBD1 (6 bases). The germline V gene encodes CDR1 SEHNR and CDR2 FQNEAQ (reference sequence). Trimming stripped 5 bases from V and 2 bases from J, with 19 bases between. The CDR3 consists of 17 residues. CDR3 loop: CASSPGAAGAPKNIQYF. The CDR3 DNA is TGTGCCAGCAGCCCCGGCGCCGCAGGGGCGCCCAAAAACATTCAGTACTTC.

The chain has TRBV7-2 and TRBJ2-4; D gene uncertain. With 1 base removed from V and 0 bases from J, the gap between germline ends came to 13 bases. The CDR3 spans 17 residues. The germline CDR1 and CDR2 sequences are SGHTA and FQGNSA. This CDR3 is CASSLVGLHKAKNIQYF. The CDR3 region has the DNA TGTGCCAGCAGCTTAGTAGGTCTGCACAAAGCCAAAAACATTCAGTACTTC.

The chain couples TRBV12-3 or TRBV12-4 to TRBJ2-2; TRBD2 agrees at 10 bases. The CDR3 covers 15 residues. V shed 5 bases and J 4 bases; nucleotides not matched to a gene: 4. Written as DNA, the CDR3 is TGTGCCAGCAGTCCGACTAGCGGGCCCACCGGGGAGCTGTTTTTT. Translating gives CASSPTSGPTGELFF.

This clonotype came up many times. V is TRBV2 and J is TRBJ1-4, with D possibly matching TRBD1 (5 bases). With 5 bases removed from V and 4 bases from J, the gap between germline ends came to 14 bases. The germline gives CDR1 SNHLY, CDR2 FYNNEI. The CDR3 contains 15 residues. The CDR3 nucleotides are TGTGCCAGCAGTTCTATCGGGGGTGTTAATGAAAAACTGTTTTTT. This codes for CASSSIGGVNEKLFF.

This clonotype has at least ten counts. This chain links TRBV5-1 with TRBJ1-2, with D possibly matching TRBD1 (6 bases). V shed 2 bases and J shed 0 bases, with 8 bases lying between them. The length of the CDR3 is 14 residues. Germline V gives CDR1 SGHRS, CDR2 YFSETQ. The CDR3 loop reads CASSFDRTNYGYTF. CDR3 nucleotides: TGCGCCAGCAGCTTTGACAGGACTAACTATGGCTACACCTTC.

This clonotype turned up a few times. V gene TRBV4-1 combines with J gene TRBJ2-1, with TRBD2 matching 13 bases. Trimming at V came to 0 bases and at J to 14 bases, leaving 10 bases not matched to a gene. The CDR3 has 16 amino acids. Germline CDR1 reads MGHRA; CDR2 reads YSYEKL. The CDR3 DNA reads TGCGCCAGCAGCCAAGATGGACTAGCGGGAGCTTTAGTGGAGTTCTTC. Its protein is CASSQDGLAGALVEFF.

This clonotype was seen at least ten times. V gene TRBV7-6 combines with J gene TRBJ2-2; D may match TRBD1 or TRBD2 (5 bases each). Germline V gene data show CDR1 as SGHVS and CDR2 as FNYEAQ. The CDR3 loop spans 15 amino acids. The V gene lost 7 bases and the J gene lost 3 bases, with 15 bases spanning the gap. The CDR3 DNA reads TGTGCCAGCATTGGTGGGAGAGGGGACACCGGGGAGCTGTTTTTT. It specifies CASIGGRGDTGELFF.

The chain links TRBV24-1 to TRBJ2-3, with TRBD1 matching over 9 bases. Germline CDR1 reads KGHDR; CDR2 reads SFDVKD. The CDR3 extends over 12 amino acids. V shed 9 bases and J 11 bases; nucleotides not matched to a gene: 8. This chain's CDR3 is CATSWGQGKQYF. CDR3 bases: TGTGCCACCTCCTGGGGACAGGGCAAGCAGTATTTT.

This clonotype has only a few counts. J is TRBJ1-1 and V is TRBV9, with 8 bases matching TRBD1. The germline CDR1 and CDR2 sequences are SGDLS and YYNGEE. The CDR3 is made up of 13 amino acids. V dropped 8 bases and J dropped 4; count of bases not matched to a gene: 7. CDR3 sequence reads: CASQDRAGTEAFF. CDR3 coding DNA: TGTGCCAGTCAGGACAGGGCTGGCACTGAAGCTTTCTTT.

This chain uses TRBV20-1 with TRBJ2-2; 9 bases fit TRBD1. Germline trimming cut 0 bases from V and 3 bases from J; bases unmatched to any gene: 5. The CDR3 contains 16 residues. Germline V gene data show CDR1 as DFQATT and CDR2 as SNEGSKA (reference sequence). As DNA, the CDR3 is TGCAGTGCTAGAGATGTCGGACAGGGGTACACCGGGGAGCTGTTTTTT. Protein sequence: CSARDVGQGYTGELFF.

This clonotype was seen only a few times. The chain joins TRBV7-2 to TRBJ2-7; 10 nucleotides line up with TRBD1. Germline-derived CDR1 and CDR2 are SGHTA and FQGNSA. V shed 2 bases, J shed 4 bases, and the junction held 8 bases outside the gene matches. CDR3 size: 16 residues. Here the CDR3 DNA reads TGTGCCAGCAGCTTATGGGGAAGGACAGGGGGTTACGAGCAGTACTTC. This sequence encodes CASSLWGRTGGYEQYF.

This clonotype was detected many times. The rearrangement uses TRBV5-1 and TRBJ2-1, with 8 nucleotides matching TRBD2. The germline gives CDR1 SGHRS, CDR2 YFSETQ. V shed 4 bases, J shed 4 bases, and the junction held 10 bases outside the gene matches. The CDR3 runs 16 residues. In nucleotides, the CDR3 is TGCGCCAGCAGCGTAGCCGGGACTAGGATTTACAATGAGCAGTTCTTC. Encoded protein: CASSVAGTRIYNEQFF.

In this sample, this clonotype turned up a few times. The rearrangement joins TRBV29-1 to TRBJ1-1; TRBD1 aligns across 7 bases. V lost 6 bases and J lost 3; bases outside the gene matches: 10. The CDR3 totals 14 residues. CDR1 and CDR2 from the germline V gene are SQVTM and ANQGSEA. The CDR3 sequence is CSVGYRGLDTEAFF. For the CDR3, the DNA is TGCAGCGTGGGATACAGGGGATTAGACACTGAAGCTTTCTTT.

The V and J genes are TRBV11-1 and TRBJ2-7, with 7 bases fitting TRBD1. Germline V gene lookup returns CDR1 SGHAT and CDR2 FQDESV (reference sequence). The CDR3 sequence is 16 residues long. The junction had 8 bases not matched to a gene; V was cut back by 1 base and J by 2 bases. The CDR3 region is CASSLELNRGTYEQYF. CDR3 DNA sequence: TGTGCCAGCAGCTTAGAGCTCAACAGGGGAACCTACGAGCAGTACTTC.